Sequencing of this T cell receptor (beta chain) was carried out in a study of blood T cell repertoires in COVID-19. Study summary: Sample material is recorded as cDNA or gDNA derived from T cells, B-cell-depleted T cells, or PBMCs.

The V end was cut by 1 base, the J end by 1 base, with 13 bases between. CDR1 is LGHDT and CDR2 is YNNKEL in the germline V gene (reference sequence). The CDR3 runs 16 residues. Original methodology: Estimated nucleated cell counts came from reference gene primer amplification. TCRdb's copy holds only in-frame clones and misses some; the assay was immunoSEQ multiplex PCR. D and trimming were read from the DNA, whereas the V and J calls and clone size are those reported in that table. Of 100,000 to 150,000 clones in the sample, roughly four fifths were seen once. The receptor was isolated from a woman aged 50 to 60 with acute or convalescent COVID-19. The sequencing sample was made of peripheral blood. The rearrangement uses TRBV3-1 (or the pseudogene TRBV3-2) and TRBJ1-1; the D gene is possibly TRBD1 (5 bases). CDR3 in DNA: TGTGCCAGCAGCCAAGCCCTACAGGAACAGAACACTGAAGCTTTCTTT. Protein product: CASSQALQEQNTEAFF.